Listed below are T cell receptor beta chains from one sample, sequenced in a study of blood T cell repertoires in COVID-19. Generated by immunoSEQ multiplex PCR, the TCRdb table keeps only in-frame clones and is missing some. The profile shows about 180,000 clones, about 90% of them singletons. Sequenced sample: PBMCs or T cells enriched from blood (not recorded which). The receptors stem from a woman in her late teens or twenties who had recovered from COVID-19. The CDR3 runs from the conserved cysteine through the conserved F or W. A D gene is named only where the DNA matches it firmly. Clone sizes are given selectively: once, few, many, or a class where the clone is expanded.

CDR3nt | CDR3aa | j_gene | abundance | d_gene | v_gene
TGTGCCAGCCTACCCGGGACAGGGGTCTCACCCCTCCACTTT | CASLPGTGVSPLHF | TRBJ1-6 | . | TRBD1 | TRBV7-2
TGTGCCAGCAGTTCGGGACAGGGGAGGTTTTTTCTGGTAGGCTACACCTTC | CASSSGQGRFFLVGYTF | TRBJ1-2 | . | TRBD1 | TRBV28
TGTGCCAGCAGCCCGTTAAGGGGGAACACTGAAGCTTTCTTT | CASSPLRGNTEAFF | TRBJ1-1 | . | . | TRBV7-8
TGTGCCAGCAGCCGTCAACAGGGTACAGAGACCCAGTACTTC | CASSRQQGTETQYF | TRBJ2-5 | . | . | TRBV3-1/TRBV3-2
TGTGCCAGCGAAGCGGGAGGGTATGTAGGCACAGATACGCAGTATTTT | CASEAGGYVGTDTQYF | TRBJ2-3 | . | TRBD2 | TRBV2
TGTGCCAGCAGCGCCTATGCGGGCGCAGAATCACCCCTCCACTTT | CASSAYAGAESPLHF | TRBJ1-6 | . | . | TRBV5-6
TGTGCCAGCAGTTGGGACACTACTAACTATGGCTACACCTTC | CASSWDTTNYGYTF | TRBJ1-2 | . | . | TRBV2
TGTGCCAGCAGCTTGTTGGGACAGGTCAACGAGCAGTACTTC | CASSLLGQVNEQYF | TRBJ2-7 | . | TRBD1 | TRBV7-9
TGCGCCAGCAGCTCTCGACAGGGTAACAACTATGGCTACACCTTC | CASSSRQGNNYGYTF | TRBJ1-2 | . | TRBD1 | TRBV4-1
TGTGCCAGCAGGCCAGGGTGGTTGGGCAATGAGCAGTTCTTC | CASRPGWLGNEQFF | TRBJ2-1 | . | . | TRBV2
TGTGCCAGCAGTGAAGCGACTAGCGGGGGTGGAGATACGCAGTATTTT | CASSEATSGGGDTQYF | TRBJ2-3 | once | TRBD2 | TRBV2
TGTGCCAGCAGTGTGGAGTATAGCAATCAGCCCCAGCATTTT | CASSVEYSNQPQHF | TRBJ1-5 | few | . | TRBV2
TGTGCCAGCAGCCGTAGCCGAGCAGGGGTCGAGCAGTACTTC | CASSRSRAGVEQYF | TRBJ2-7 | few | . | TRBV7-2
TGTGCCAGCAGCGGGGGACAGGGGGTATCCTACAATGAGCAGTTCTTC | CASSGGQGVSYNEQFF | TRBJ2-1 | . | TRBD1 | TRBV4-2
TGTGCCACCAGTGACCCAAACAATGAGCAGTTCTTC | CATSDPNNEQFF | TRBJ2-1 | . | . | TRBV24-1
TGTGCCAGCAGCTTAGGGGCTAGCGGGGGGGTTCCAGGCAATGAGCAGTTCTTC | CASSLGASGGVPGNEQFF | TRBJ2-1 | . | TRBD2 | TRBV7-6
TGTGCCAGCAGTACCCTGGGGGGCTACGAGCAGTACTTC | CASSTLGGYEQYF | TRBJ2-7 | once | . | TRBV27
TGTGCCAGCAGTTGGGGAGCAACTAATGAAAAACTGTTTTTT | CASSWGATNEKLFF | TRBJ1-4 | . | . | TRBV6-5
TGTGCCAGCAGTTACTCGGGGGCAGGGGTTTCACCCCTCCACTTT | CASSYSGAGVSPLHF | TRBJ1-6 | once | . | TRBV6-5
TGTGCCAGTAGTATAGATCTCGACAGTGATTCACCCCTCCACTTT | CASSIDLDSDSPLHF | TRBJ1-6 | once | . | TRBV19
TGCGCCAGCAACCTAGACCGGGACAGAGGTCCCCGAGCGTACGAGCAGTACTTC | CASNLDRDRGPRAYEQYF | TRBJ2-7 | once | TRBD1 | TRBV23-1
TGCAGCGTTGGGAGGAAGGCAGGTGCATACTATGGCTACACCTTC | CSVGRKAGAYYGYTF | TRBJ1-2 | . | . | TRBV29-1
TGTGCCAGCAGCAACCCCGACCAGGGTAACGTCAGGGTCACTGAAGCTTTCTTT | CASSNPDQGNVRVTEAFF | TRBJ1-1 | . | . | TRBV7-9